Below, 27 T cell receptor beta chains from the same sample are listed, as sequenced in a study of T cell clonality in common variable immunodeficiency. TCRdb's table, derived via immunoSEQ multiplex PCR, lists solely in-frame clones and lacks some. The specimen gives 40,000 to 45,000 clones without singletons; the ten biggest hold 10%. Material: peripheral blood mononuclear cells. These receptors were obtained from a person between 18 and 75 years old in good health.

This clone has a count of ten or more. The read ends 3 residues before the CDR3 terminus; that terminus is restored from the germline J gene. The gene calls are TRBV7-3 and TRBJ2-1; TRBD1 agrees at 8 bases. The CDR3 is made up of 15 amino acids. The germline V gene has CDR1 SGHTA and CDR2 FQGTGA. The ends lost 2 bases at V and 4 bases at J; junction bases unmatched: 4. CDR3 sequence: CASSLAGQGYNEQFF. The CDR3 DNA, read in part, is TGTGCCAGCAGCTTAGCAGGACAGGGTTACAATGAG.

In this sample, this clone turned up many times. The CDR3 extends 3 residues past the end of the read, so its final part is completed from the germline J gene. The V and J genes are TRBV20-1 and TRBJ2-3, with D unclear. This CDR3 contains 13 residues. Germline V gene sequence: CDR1 DFQATT, CDR2 SNEGSKA (reference sequence). The V end lost 5 bases, the J end lost 4 bases, and 13 bases lay between the germline ends. The CDR3 loop is CSALKRSPDTQYF. The DNA read from the CDR3 is TGCAGTGCTCTCAAGCGTAGCCCAGATACG.

At least ten counts were recorded for this clone. One end of the junction is discordant with germline, which a read error may explain. CDR3 sequence: CASSQRGSSYNSPLHF. The CDR3 DNA, read in part, is TGCGCCAGCAGCCAAAGGGGAAGCTCCTATAATTCACCC. This chain connects TRBV4-2 to TRBJ1-6; D may be TRBD1 (5 bases). The sequence runs out 3 residues before the end of the CDR3; the remainder is reconstructed from the germline J gene. The CDR3 runs 16 residues. The V gene's germline CDR1 is LGHNA and CDR2 YNFKEQ.

This clone was counted at least ten times. Mismatch with germline at one junction end may stem from a read error. The read halts 3 residues ahead of the CDR3 end, with the missing end drawn from the germline J gene. The chain employs TRBV4-2 and TRBJ2-2, with 10 bases matching TRBD2. The germline V gene has CDR1 LGHNA and CDR2 YNFKEQ. CDR3 length equals 18 residues. CDR3 in amino acids: CASSQDASGGPNTGELFF. The sequenced part of the CDR3 DNA is TGCGCCAGCAGCCAAGATGCTAGCGGGGGCCCGAACACCGGGGAG.

This clone has a handful of counts. CDR3 DNA, as far as it was read: TGTGCCAGCAGCCCTCGACTAGCGCCCCCCTACAATGAG. It translates to CASSPRLAPPYNE. The entire CDR3 protein reads CASSPRLAPPYNEQFF. The rearrangement joins TRBV13 to TRBJ2-1, with 8 bases lining up with TRBD2. The CDR3 end falls 3 residues outside the read, so it is completed with the germline J gene. The ends lost 5 bases at V and 2 bases at J; junction bases unmatched: 8. CDR3 length equals 16 residues. CDR1 and CDR2 (germline): PRHDT, FYEKMQ (reference sequence).

Ten or more counts support this clone. The sequenced fragment ends 3 residues before the CDR3 boundary, so the rest is inferred from the germline J gene. The chain carries TRBV5-4 and TRBJ1-2; D uncertain. The ends were cut back, 4 bases at V and 6 bases at J, with 10 bases in the middle. CDR1 is SGHNT and CDR2 is YYREEE in the germline V gene (reference sequence). The length of the CDR3 is 12 residues. Partial CDR3 DNA: TGTGCCAGCAGCCCTGACATGAATGGC. Encoded protein: CASSPDMNG. The CDR3 reads in full as CASSPDMNGYTF.

This clone has at least ten counts. The read stops 3 residues short of the end of the CDR3; the missing end is completed from the germline J gene. The chain recombines TRBV29-1 with TRBJ1-4, with D unclear. This CDR3 comprises 11 residues. The germline V gene encodes CDR1 SQVTM and CDR2 ANQGSEA. The V and J ends lost 7 bases and 1 base respectively, with 4 bases between them. The CDR3 spells CSAQTNEKLFF. The CDR3 DNA, read in part, is TGCAGCGCCCAAACTAATGAAAAA.

Many counts were recorded for this clone. Read data end 3 residues before the CDR3 end; the end is taken from the germline J gene. The chain joins TRBV5-1 to TRBJ1-1; no clear D. The V end lost 0 bases, the J end lost 0 bases, and 6 bases lay between the germline ends. Germline CDR1 is SGHRS and CDR2 is YFSETQ. This CDR3 is built from 14 residues. CDR3 in amino acids: CASSLEGLNTEAFF. CDR3 DNA, as far as it was read: TGCGCCAGCAGCTTGGAGGGCTTGAACACTGAA.

This clone was recorded many times. With the read ending 3 residues before the CDR3 end, the germline J gene is used to fill in that end. The chain links TRBV20-1 to TRBJ2-4; D is ambiguous. Germline assignment: CDR1 DFQATT and CDR2 SNEGSKA (reference sequence). Trimming took 3 bases from V and 0 from J, leaving 12 bases between them. CDR3 size: 15 residues. CDR3: CSASGWAGAKNIQYF. CDR3 bases read: TGCAGTGCTAGTGGGTGGGCAGGAGCCAAAAACATT.

At least ten counts were recorded for this clone. Read sequence stops 3 residues before the CDR3 end, and the germline J gene provides the missing end. The chain carries TRBV7-6 and TRBJ1-3; D remains unclear. CDR1 is SGHVS, CDR2 FNYEAQ, per germline. The CDR3 covers 14 residues. The ends were cut back, 1 base at V and 1 base at J, with 5 bases in the middle. The CDR3 loop reads CASSLGASGNTIYF. The sequenced CDR3 bases are TGTGCCAGCAGCTTAGGCGCGTCTGGAAACACC.

This clone was observed at least ten times. The read terminates 3 residues before the CDR3 end, so the remaining end is supplied by the germline J gene. This chain links TRBV12-3 or TRBV12-4 with TRBJ1-5; unclear D gene. V dropped 4 bases and J dropped 0 bases, with 7 bases sitting between them. This CDR3 spans 14 amino acids. This CDR3 is CASSSGLSNQPQHF. The sequenced part of the CDR3 DNA is TGTGCCAGCAGTTCTGGACTTAGCAATCAGCCC.

This clone has a count of ten or more. The read halts 3 residues ahead of the CDR3 end, with the missing end drawn from the germline J gene. The rearrangement joins TRBV18 to TRBJ1-1; TRBD1 might be the D (6 bases). The CDR3 runs to 14 residues. V lost 3 bases and J 5 bases, leaving 13 bases between the germline ends. CDR1 KGHSH and CDR2 LQKENI come from the germline V gene. This chain's CDR3 is CASSPPVQGTEAFF. CDR3 bases read: TGTGCCAGCTCACCCCCCGTACAGGGAACTGAA.

In this sample, this clone turned up many times. The CDR3 end lies 3 residues beyond the end of the read and is filled in from the germline J gene. This rearrangement joins TRBV5-1 to TRBJ1-4; D gene unclear. CDR1 is SGHRS and CDR2 is YFSETQ in the germline V gene. Trimming left V 1 base short and J 6 bases short, with 10 bases between. The CDR3 length is 14 residues. The sequenced CDR3 bases are TGCGCCAGCAGCTTGAGCTCCACTGATGAAAAA. It yields the protein CASSLSSTDEK. The whole CDR3 sequence is CASSLSSTDEKLFF.

This clone came up a few times. The read comes to an end 3 residues before the CDR3 does, leaving the germline J gene to fill in the end. The chain combines TRBV19 with TRBJ1-6; D possibly corresponds to TRBD1 (6 bases). The V gene lost 1 base and the J gene lost 6 bases, with 10 bases spanning the gap. The CDR3 is 15 amino acids. The germline CDR1 and CDR2 sequences are LNHDA and SQIVND (reference sequence). This CDR3 reads CASSIVARGNSPLHF. The DNA read from the CDR3 is TGTGCCAGTAGTATAGTGGCCAGGGGTAATTCACCC.

This clone was found many times. Read coverage stops 3 residues before the CDR3 terminus; the germline J gene supplies the remainder. The chain has TRBV7-8 and TRBJ1-1, with 7 bases matching TRBD1. Germline CDR1 SGHVS, CDR2 FQNEAQ. The CDR3 totals 16 residues. The ends lost 5 bases at V and 0 bases at J; junction bases unmatched: 9. CDR3 DNA, as far as it was read: TGTGCCAGCAGCCCAAGGACAGGACTTATGAACACTGAA. Translated, it gives CASSPRTGLMNTE. The CDR3 reads in full as CASSPRTGLMNTEAFF. Complete variable domain (other parts from reference TRBV7-8 and TRBJ1-1): GAGVSQSPRYKVAKRGQDVALRCDPISGHVSLFWYQQALGQGPEFLTYFQNEAQLDKSGLPSDRFFAERPEGSVSTLKIQRTQQEDSAVYLCASSPRTGLMNTEAFFGQGTRLTVV.

This clone was detected many times. The read terminates 3 residues ahead of where the CDR3 ends, so the germline J gene completes it. V is TRBV5-1 and J is TRBJ2-3; 8 nucleotides align to TRBD2. Unmatched junction bases numbered 11, after V lost 3 bases and J lost 5 bases. Germline V gives CDR1 SGHRS, CDR2 YFSETQ. There are 16 residues in the CDR3. The sequenced CDR3 bases are TGCGCCAGCAGCTCGGGTAGCGGGGTGGCGGGAGATACG. Amino acids: CASSSGSGVAGDT. The full CDR3 is CASSSGSGVAGDTQYF.

In this sample, this clone turned up many times. From the germline J gene comes the end of the CDR3, since the read stops 3 residues before it. The rearrangement joins TRBV6-2 or TRBV6-3 to TRBJ2-5; 9 nucleotides agree with TRBD2. Unmatched junction bases numbered 3, after V lost 2 bases and J lost 5 bases. The CDR3 sequence is 14 residues long. The germline CDR1 and CDR2 sequences are MNHEY and SVGEGT. CDR3 DNA (partial): TGTGCCAGCAGTTACGGGCTAGCGGGGGAGACC. This encodes CASSYGLAGET. The whole CDR3 sequence is CASSYGLAGETQYF.

This clone was picked up many times. Coverage ceases 3 residues before the CDR3 finishes, and the germline J gene fills in the end. The chain recombines TRBV18 with TRBJ2-1, with D hard to call. Per the germline V gene, CDR1 is KGHSH and CDR2 is LQKENI. CDR3 length: 13 amino acids. Trimming left V 2 bases short and J 5 bases short, with 7 bases between. Here the CDR3 reads CASSPTYNNEQFF. The CDR3 bases that were read are TGTGCCAGCTCACCAACTTATAACAATGAG.

This clone has a count of ten or more. Sequencing ends 3 residues short of the CDR3 end; the germline J gene provides the rest. V usage is TRBV5-6 and J usage is TRBJ2-3; D remains ambiguous. The CDR3 runs 12 residues. CDR1 and CDR2 (germline): SGHDT, YYEEEE. V dropped 0 bases and J dropped 8 bases, with 7 bases sitting between them. Partial CDR3 DNA: TGTGCCAGCAGCTTGGTATCGGGTACG. This encodes CASSLVSGT. The complete CDR3 sequence is CASSLVSGTQYF.

This clone was seen at least ten times. Read coverage stops 3 residues before the CDR3 terminus; the germline J gene supplies the remainder. The J gene is TRBJ2-1, the V gene TRBV20-1, with D maybe TRBD2 (5 bases). This CDR3 is 16 amino acids long. Trimming removed 4 bases from V and 6 bases from J, with 22 bases in between. Germline CDR1 and CDR2: DFQATT and SNEGSKA (reference sequence). Partial CDR3 DNA: TGCAGTGCTAAACGAAGAAGCGGCCACGTACCCAATGAG. It is translated as CSAKRRSGHVPNE. The full CDR3 protein reads CSAKRRSGHVPNEQFF.

This clone was seen many times. The read ends 3 residues early relative to the CDR3; the germline J gene fills the gap. This chain links TRBV5-6 with TRBJ1-2; 9 bases fit TRBD1. The CDR3 loop spans 15 amino acids. Germline trimming cut 0 bases from V and 5 bases from J; bases unmatched to any gene: 5. The germline V gene has CDR1 SGHDT and CDR2 YYEEEE. Here the CDR3 reads CASSLDGQGRYGYTF. CDR3 DNA (partial): TGTGCCAGCAGCTTGGACGGACAGGGGAGATATGGC. Full variable domain (missing parts from reference TRBV5-6 and TRBJ1-2): DAGVTQSPTHLIKTRGQQVTLRCSPKSGHDTVSWYQQALGQGPQFIFQYYEEEERQRGNFPDRFSGHQFPNYSSELNVNALLLGDSALYLCASSLDGQGRYGYTFGSGTRLTVV.

This clone was recorded many times. The CDR3 goes on 3 residues after the read ends, and that part is filled in from the germline J gene. This chain joins TRBV7-6 and TRBJ2-2, with 7 positions matching TRBD1. The trim removed 6 bases at V and 5 bases at J, leaving 9 bases unmatched. This CDR3 is built from 15 residues. Germline CDR1 is SGHVS and CDR2 is FNYEAQ. The CDR3 reads CASSSGTVRTGELFF. Partial CDR3 DNA: TGTGCCAGCAGTTCCGGGACAGTAAGAACCGGGGAG. The full variable domain, with the rest looked up from reference TRBV7-6 and TRBJ2-2, is GAGVSQSPRYKVTKRGQDVALRCDPISGHVSLYWYRQALGQGPEFLTYFNYEAQQDKSGLPNDRFSAERPEGSISTLTIQRTEQRDSAMYRCASSSGTVRTGELFFGEGSRLTVL.

There are many counts of this clone. CDR3 DNA (partial): TGTGCCAGCAGCTCCCGGGGGGAGGGC. It specifies CASSSRGEG. The full CDR3 sequence reads CASSSRGEGYTF. The chain carries TRBV7-3 and TRBJ1-2, with a possible D match to TRBD1 (5 bases). The read terminates 3 residues ahead of where the CDR3 ends, so the germline J gene completes it. Germline CDR1 and CDR2: SGHTA and FQGTGA. CDR3 length: 12 amino acids.

This clone was picked up many times. From the germline J gene comes the end of the CDR3, since the read stops 3 residues before it. J is TRBJ2-1 and V is TRBV18, with 14 bases lining up with TRBD2. The CDR3 covers 17 residues. Germline CDR1 KGHSH, CDR2 LQKENI. V trimming: 3 bases; J trimming: 5 bases; junction bases outside the gene matches: 6. CDR3 sequence reads: CASSPRGLAGGHNEQFF. The DNA read from the CDR3 is TGTGCCAGCTCACCGAGAGGACTAGCGGGAGGTCACAATGAG. Full variable domain (missing parts from reference TRBV18 and TRBJ2-1): NAGVMQNPRHLVRRRGQEARLRCSPMKGHSHVYWYRQLPEEGLKFMVYLQKENIIDESGMPKERFSAEFPKEGPSILRIQQVVRGDSAAYFCASSPRGLAGGHNEQFFGPGTRLTVL.

This clone was recorded many times. The read finishes 3 residues shy of the CDR3 end, and the germline J gene is used to complete it. This chain uses TRBV20-1 with TRBJ2-7, with D maybe TRBD2 (5 bases). Germline V gene sequence: CDR1 DFQATT, CDR2 SNEGSKA (reference sequence). This CDR3 spans 12 amino acids. The germline V and J ends were trimmed by 7 bases and 1 base, with 11 bases remaining between them. The DNA read from the CDR3 is TGCAGTGGCCCGGGGTCTTCCTACGAG. Its protein product is CSGPGSSYE. The full CDR3 protein is CSGPGSSYEQYF.

This clone was counted a few times. With only one base between it and a far larger clone, this is likely a read error. The read halts 3 residues ahead of the CDR3 end, with the missing end drawn from the germline J gene. This chain uses TRBV6-2 or TRBV6-3 with TRBJ2-3; D unresolved. V was cut by 5 bases and J by 4 bases, with 13 bases left in between. CDR1 MNHEY and CDR2 SVGEGT come from the germline V gene. The CDR3 extends over 14 amino acids. The sequenced part of the CDR3 DNA is TGTGCCAGCAGTCCGACTGGCGAAGCAGATACG. Its translation: CASSPTGEADT. The complete CDR3 reads CASSPTGEADTQYF.

At least ten counts were recorded for this clone. The read is 3 residues too short to cover the CDR3 end, so that end is filled in from the germline J gene. The chain has TRBV19 and TRBJ2-7; D may be TRBD1 or TRBD2 (7 bases each). Germline V gene lookup returns CDR1 LNHDA and CDR2 SQIVND (reference sequence). This CDR3 is built from 15 residues. Between the trimmed V and J ends, which lost 10 bases and 5 bases, there was a span of 24 bases. The covered CDR3 bases are TGTGCCACCCTCGAGGGCGGGACAGCGGGACACGAG. Translating it yields CATLEGGTAGHE. The whole CDR3 sequence is CATLEGGTAGHEQYF.